This TCR beta chain appears in the sequencing data of a study of pediatric ulcerative colitis. V was clipped by 7 bases and J by 7 bases, with 19 bases between them. The CDR3 length is 14 residues. The germline V gene has CDR1 LNHDA and CDR2 SQIVND (reference sequence). The table came from immunoSEQ multiplex PCR; TCRdb's copy has only in-frame clones and leaves some out. The data hold around 64,000 clones, with around 80% observed a single time. Input material: blood. The sequence came from a boy between 10 and 17 years old with moderate ulcerative colitis. The chain carries TRBV19 and TRBJ1-2; a possible D gene is TRBD1 (6 bases). The DNA of the CDR3 is TGTGCCAGTACCCCCCTGAGGACAGCAGCTGGCTACACCTTC. It translates to CASTPLRTAAGYTF.